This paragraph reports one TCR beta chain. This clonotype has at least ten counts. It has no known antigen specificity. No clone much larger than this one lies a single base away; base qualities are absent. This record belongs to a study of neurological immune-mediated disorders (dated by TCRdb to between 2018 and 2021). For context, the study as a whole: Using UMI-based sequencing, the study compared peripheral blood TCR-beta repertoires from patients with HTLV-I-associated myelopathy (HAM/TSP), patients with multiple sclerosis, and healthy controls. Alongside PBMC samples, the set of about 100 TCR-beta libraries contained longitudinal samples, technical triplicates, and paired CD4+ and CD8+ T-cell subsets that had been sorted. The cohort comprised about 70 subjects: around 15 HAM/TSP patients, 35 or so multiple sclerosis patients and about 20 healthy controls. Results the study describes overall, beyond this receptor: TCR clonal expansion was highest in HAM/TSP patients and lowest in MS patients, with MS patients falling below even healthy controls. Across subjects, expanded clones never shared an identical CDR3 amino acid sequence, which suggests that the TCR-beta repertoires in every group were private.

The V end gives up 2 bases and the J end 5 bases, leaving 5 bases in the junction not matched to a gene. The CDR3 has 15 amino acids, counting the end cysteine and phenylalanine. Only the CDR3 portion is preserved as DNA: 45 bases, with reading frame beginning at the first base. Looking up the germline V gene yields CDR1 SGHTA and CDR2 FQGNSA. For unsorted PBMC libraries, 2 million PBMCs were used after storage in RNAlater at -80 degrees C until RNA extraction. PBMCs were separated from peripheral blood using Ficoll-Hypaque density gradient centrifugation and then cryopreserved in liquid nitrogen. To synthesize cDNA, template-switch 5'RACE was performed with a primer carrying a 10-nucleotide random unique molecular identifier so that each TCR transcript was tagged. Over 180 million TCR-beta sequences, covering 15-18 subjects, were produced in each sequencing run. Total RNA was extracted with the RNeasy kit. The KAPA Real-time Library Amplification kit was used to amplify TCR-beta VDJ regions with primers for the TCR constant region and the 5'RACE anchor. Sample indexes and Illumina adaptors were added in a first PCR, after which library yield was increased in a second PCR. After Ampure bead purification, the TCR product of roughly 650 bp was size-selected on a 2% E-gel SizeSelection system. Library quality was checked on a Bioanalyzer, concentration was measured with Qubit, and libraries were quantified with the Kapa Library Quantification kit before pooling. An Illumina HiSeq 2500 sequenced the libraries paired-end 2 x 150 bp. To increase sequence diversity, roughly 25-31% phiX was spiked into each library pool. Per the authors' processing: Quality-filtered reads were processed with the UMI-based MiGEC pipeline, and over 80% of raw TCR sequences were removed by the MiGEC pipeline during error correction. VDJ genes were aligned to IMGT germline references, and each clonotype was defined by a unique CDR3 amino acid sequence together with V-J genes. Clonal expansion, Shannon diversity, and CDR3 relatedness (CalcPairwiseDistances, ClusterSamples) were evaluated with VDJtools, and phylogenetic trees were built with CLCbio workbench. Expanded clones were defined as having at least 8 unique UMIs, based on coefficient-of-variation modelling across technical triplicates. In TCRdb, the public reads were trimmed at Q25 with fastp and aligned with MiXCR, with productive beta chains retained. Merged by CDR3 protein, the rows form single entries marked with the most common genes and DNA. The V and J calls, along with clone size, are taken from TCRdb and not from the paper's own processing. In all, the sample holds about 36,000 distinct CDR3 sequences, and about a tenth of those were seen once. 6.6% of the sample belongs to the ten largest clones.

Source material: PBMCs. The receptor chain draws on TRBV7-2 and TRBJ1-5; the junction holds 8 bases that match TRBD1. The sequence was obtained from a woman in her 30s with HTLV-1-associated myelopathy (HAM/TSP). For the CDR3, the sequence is CASSLQGAIYQPQHF. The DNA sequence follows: TGTGCCAGCAGCTTACAGGGGGCGATTTATCAGCCCCAGCATTTT.